The 14 T cell receptor beta chains below were found in one sample sequenced in a study of identical twins. TCRdb ran MiXCR on the 5' RACE reads and lists one entry per CDR3 protein. Of 200,000 or so distinct CDR3 sequences listed, 15% to 20% are singletons. These same records also appear under a second study, on T cells expressing NK-cell markers.

The sample consisted of CD8+ T cells sorted from blood. The receptors stem from a woman younger than 30 in good health.

This chain uses TRBV3-1 with TRBJ2-5, with TRBD2 matching 7 bases. The CDR3 is made up of 15 amino acids. V lost 4 bases, J lost 5 bases, and 10 bases stayed unmatched. The germline V gene encodes CDR1 LGHDT and CDR2 YNNKEL (reference sequence). The CDR3 here is CASSPPGGLMETQYF. The CDR3 DNA reads as TGTGCCAGCAGCCCCCCCGGGGGGTTAATGGAGACCCAGTACTTC.

This clonotype turned up a few times. V and J are TRBV5-6 and TRBJ2-6, with 9 bases aligning to TRBD2. V trimming: 4 bases; J trimming: 0 bases; junction bases outside the gene matches: 8. Germline V gene sequence: CDR1 SGHDT, CDR2 YYEEEE. The CDR3 runs to 18 residues. The CDR3 DNA reads as TGTGCCAGCAGCGGGGGACTAGCTGACCTCTCTGGGGCCAACGTCCTGACTTTC. It is translated as CASSGGLADLSGANVLTF. The full variable domain, with the rest looked up from reference TRBV5-6 and TRBJ2-6, is DAGVTQSPTHLIKTRGQQVTLRCSPKSGHDTVSWYQQALGQGPQFIFQYYEEEERQRGNFPDRFSGHQFPNYSSELNVNALLLGDSALYLCASSGGLADLSGANVLTFGAGSRLTVL.

This clonotype turned up a few times. The chain couples TRBV15 to TRBJ2-1, with 12 nucleotides matching TRBD2. This CDR3 has 16 residues. Germline CDR1 and CDR2: LNHNV and YYDKDF (reference sequence). V trimming: 3 bases; J trimming: 8 bases; junction bases outside the gene matches: 8. The chain's CDR3 is CATSSPGTSGFHEQFF. The CDR3 DNA follows: TGTGCCACCAGCAGCCCCGGGACTAGCGGGTTCCATGAGCAGTTCTTC.

This clonotype was found a few times. V is TRBV12-5 and J is TRBJ2-1; 7 bases match TRBD1. J gave up 4 bases and V 6 bases, and 6 bases lay outside the gene matches. Germline CDR1 reads LGHNT; CDR2 reads FRNRAP. This CDR3 spans 14 amino acids. The CDR3 bases are TGTGCTAGTGGCCTTCAGGGGGAATACAATGAGCAGTTCTTC. Its protein is CASGLQGEYNEQFF.

Points on this clonotype: No conserved phenylalanine or tryptophan ends this CDR3, so it is likely a read error. The DNA is left out, because the CDR3 cannot be placed on it with certainty; the CDR3 is given as TCRdb lists it. This rearrangement joins TRBV21-1 to TRBJ1-1. TRBV21-1 is listed as a pseudogene. Ends included, the CDR3 has 8 residues. The CDR3 sequence is CASPRDIL.

The chain employs TRBV7-9 and TRBJ2-3, with a tentative D call TRBD2 (6 bases). This CDR3 region has 16 residues. The V gene's germline CDR1 is SEHNR and CDR2 FQNEAQ (reference sequence). Trimming shortened V by 3 bases and J by 0 bases, and 13 bases separated the two germline ends. The CDR3 nucleotides read TGTGCCAGCAGCTTCGTTGTAGCGGCTAGCACAGATACGCAGTATTTT. The encoded protein is CASSFVVAASTDTQYF.

A few counts support this clonotype. The chain employs TRBV10-3 and TRBJ2-5; D call uncertain. Trimming stripped 1 base from V and 5 bases from J, with 11 bases between. CDR3 size: 14 residues. The germline V gene encodes CDR1 ENHRY and CDR2 SYGVKD. As DNA, the CDR3 is TGTGCCATCAGTGAGTTTGGGAATGCGGAGACCCAGTACTTC. Amino acids: CAISEFGNAETQYF.

In its sample, this clonotype was seen many times. The rearrangement joins TRBV10-3 to TRBJ2-7, with D unresolved. V lost 1 base, J lost 0 bases, and 7 bases lay in between. Germline V gives CDR1 ENHRY, CDR2 SYGVKD. The CDR3 totals 14 residues. The CDR3 loop is CAISEYRLSYEQYF. Written as DNA, the CDR3 is TGTGCCATCAGTGAGTACCGACTCTCCTACGAGCAGTACTTC.

The J gene is TRBJ1-3, the V gene TRBV7-9; D unresolved. The germline V gene encodes CDR1 SEHNR and CDR2 FQNEAQ (reference sequence). This CDR3 has 15 residues. V was cut by 4 bases and J by 0 bases, with 10 bases left in between. CDR3 nucleotide sequence: TGTGCCAGCAGCTCACAGCTTCGCTCTGGAAACACCATATATTTT. The encoded protein is CASSSQLRSGNTIYF.

V usage is TRBV3-1 and J usage is TRBJ2-1; D call uncertain. The V end was cut by 5 bases, the J end by 9 bases, with 11 bases between. CDR1 is LGHDT and CDR2 is YNNKEL in the germline V gene (reference sequence). The CDR3 sequence is 12 residues long. CDR3 sequence (DNA): TGTGCCAGCAGCTCCTATATGCTTGAGCAGTTCTTC. Its translation: CASSSYMLEQFF.

This clonotype turned up a few times. CDR3 region: CASSFQQYEQYF. CDR3 coding DNA: TGTGCCAGCAGTTTCCAGCAATACGAGCAGTACTTC. This chain uses TRBV12-3 or TRBV12-4 with TRBJ2-7; no reliable D call. The V gene lost 3 bases and the J gene lost 4 bases, with 7 bases spanning the gap. The CDR3 loop spans 12 amino acids.

V gene TRBV14 combines with J gene TRBJ2-3; 14 bases are shared with TRBD2. The trim removed 3 bases at V and 6 bases at J, leaving 2 bases unmatched. The CDR3 extends over 15 amino acids. Germline CDR1 is SGHDN and CDR2 is FVKESK. The CDR3 reads CASSQTSGRGDTQYF. CDR3 sequence (DNA): TGTGCCAGCAGCCAGACTAGCGGGAGGGGCGATACGCAGTATTTT.

The gene calls are TRBV5-1 and TRBJ1-2; 9 nucleotides align to TRBD1. The CDR3 runs 16 residues. Trimming removed 2 bases from V and 5 bases from J; junction bases left unmatched: 10. Germline assignment: CDR1 SGHRS and CDR2 YFSETQ. CDR3 in amino acids: CASSFPGTGSDYGYTF. The CDR3 DNA follows: TGCGCCAGCAGCTTCCCCGGGACAGGGTCGGATTATGGCTACACCTTC.

This rearrangement joins TRBV6-1 to TRBJ2-6, with D unresolved. V lost 4 bases and J 2 bases, leaving 6 bases between the germline ends. The V gene's germline CDR1 is MNHNS and CDR2 SASEGT. The CDR3 totals 14 residues. The CDR3: CASSAWAGANVLTF. The DNA for the CDR3 is TGTGCCAGCAGTGCTTGGGCTGGGGCCAACGTCCTGACTTTC.